This is a list of T cell receptor beta chains from one sample in a study of spatial heterogeneity in lung cancer. Via MiXCR, TCRdb re-called the 5' RACE reads, giving one row per CDR3 protein. This table holds about 120,000 distinct CDR3 sequences, less than 14% found once. This sample comprised PBMCs, obtained at follow-up. These receptors all stem from a female donor with early-stage non-small cell lung cancer. Both conserved end residues are part of each CDR3. D genes are given only for firm matches. Clone size appears in some rows only: once, few, many, or a class for an expanded clone.

abundance	v_gene	j_gene	d_gene	CDR3nt	CDR3aa
few	TRBV19	TRBJ2-3	TRBD2	TGTGCCAGTAGTATGGACGGGACTAGCGGGACAGATACGCAGTATTTT	CASSMDGTSGTDTQYF
NA	TRBV19	TRBJ2-2	NA	TGTGCCAGTAAATCCCGGACACCCGCCGGGGAGCTGTTTTTT	CASKSRTPAGELFF
NA	TRBV4-3	TRBJ1-5	NA	TGCGCCAGCAGCCAAGCCAGGGGTCAGCCCCAGCATTTT	CASSQARGQPQHF
many	TRBV5-5	TRBJ2-1	TRBD2	TGTGCCAGCAGCTTGCTAGCGGACTCCTACAATGAGCAGTTCTTC	CASSLLADSYNEQFF
NA	TRBV9	TRBJ1-4	NA	TGTGCCAGCAGCGTAGGAGATCGGGGGACGGGTCGCGAAAAACTGTTTTTT	CASSVGDRGTGREKLFF
NA	TRBV28	TRBJ2-1	NA	TGTGCCAGCGGACGCCTAGCAGGTTACAATGAGCAGTTCTTC	CASGRLAGYNEQFF
NA	TRBV4-1	TRBJ1-1	TRBD1	TGCGCCAGCAGCAACAGGGGGCGCGTCACTGAAGCTTTCTTT	CASSNRGRVTEAFF
few	TRBV20-1	TRBJ2-6	NA	TGCAGTGCTAGAGATCGGGGGCGTGGGGCCAACGTCCTGACTTTC	CSARDRGRGANVLTF
NA	TRBV19	TRBJ2-3	TRBD2	TGTGCCAGCCGCGGACTAGCGGGACTCGATACGCAGTATTTT	CASRGLAGLDTQYF
NA	TRBV20-1	TRBJ2-1	TRBD1	TGCAGTGCTAGAAAGTCCGGGACAGGGGGCTGGAATGAGCAGTTCTTC	CSARKSGTGGWNEQFF
NA	TRBV5-1	TRBJ2-1	TRBD1	TGCGCCAGCAGCCCGGGACAGAGTTACAATGAGCAGTTCTTC	CASSPGQSYNEQFF
many	TRBV18	TRBJ1-1	NA	TGTGCCAGCTCACCAGATTCCCAGGGAAGGGGCACTGAAGCTTTCTTT	CASSPDSQGRGTEAFF
NA	TRBV28	TRBJ2-3	TRBD2	TGTGCCAGCAGTTTAGGAATTGGAACGGGAGGCGTTGGCACAGATACGCAGTATTTT	CASSLGIGTGGVGTDTQYF
NA	TRBV18	TRBJ1-4	NA	TGTGCCAGCTCACCAAGGAGGGAGAATGAAAAACTGTTTTTT	CASSPRRENEKLFF
few	TRBV10-3	TRBJ2-1	NA	TGTGCCATCGGGGCGGGATTGACCTCCTACAATGAGCAGTTCTTC	CAIGAGLTSYNEQFF
NA	TRBV27	TRBJ2-4	TRBD1	TGTGCCAGCAGTTCATTTGGGGGACAGGGGGCATCCCTAGCCAAAAACATTCAGTACTTC	CASSSFGGQGASLAKNIQYF
many	TRBV30	TRBJ1-5	NA	TGTGCCTGGAGCGGGACGTTGAATCAGCCCCAGCATTTT	CAWSGTLNQPQHF
few	TRBV5-6	TRBJ2-3	TRBD2	TGTGCCAGCAGCTTCGGGACTAGCGGGGTGGGAGATACGCAGTATTTT	CASSFGTSGVGDTQYF
NA	TRBV10-3	TRBJ1-3	NA	TGTGCCATCAGTCGCAATACGGAAGACACCATATATTTT	CAISRNTEDTIYF
few	TRBV12-3/TRBV12-4	TRBJ2-1	TRBD1	TGTGCCAGCAGTTTATGGACAGGGAAGTCCTACAATGAGCAGTTCTTC	CASSLWTGKSYNEQFF
NA	TRBV5-6	TRBJ2-7	NA	TGTGCCAGCAGCCCACAGACAGTTACGCGTGTCGAGCAGTACTTC	CASSPQTVTRVEQYF
few	TRBV2	TRBJ2-2	NA	TGTGCCAGCAGTGAAGGTGCAGGGTTCGGGGAGCTGTTTTTT	CASSEGAGFGELFF
many	TRBV30	TRBJ1-5	NA	TGTGCCTGGAGTCCGGACGGTCATAGCAATCAGCCCCAGCATTTT	CAWSPDGHSNQPQHF
many	TRBV20-1	TRBJ1-1	NA	TGCAGTGCTAGAGGAGTAGGAACCCAATCGAACACTGAAGCTTTCTTT	CSARGVGTQSNTEAFF
few	TRBV18	TRBJ2-5	NA	TGTGCCAGCTCACCACAAAATCGAGAGACCCAGTACTTC	CASSPQNRETQYF
few	TRBV18	TRBJ1-5	NA	TGTGCCAGCTCACCGGAACCGGCGAATCAGCCCCAGCATTTT	CASSPEPANQPQHF
many	TRBV12-3/TRBV12-4	TRBJ1-2	NA	TGTGCCAGCAGTTTTTTTGGGGTCTACACCTTC	CASSFFGVYTF
few	TRBV9	TRBJ1-3	NA	TGTGCCAGCAGCGTAGAGTACAGCCACTCTGGAAACACCATATATTTT	CASSVEYSHSGNTIYF
NA	TRBV9	TRBJ2-7	NA	TGTGCCAGCAGCGTAGGGTTTATGGACGAGCAGTACTTC	CASSVGFMDEQYF
few	TRBV3-1	TRBJ2-1	TRBD2	TGTGCCAGCAGCCTAACTAGCGGTTTGATCGATGAGCAGTTCTTC	CASSLTSGLIDEQFF
NA	TRBV7-2	TRBJ2-5	TRBD2	TGTGCCAGCAGCTCAGTAATCCGGGAGGGGACCCAGTACTTC	CASSSVIREGTQYF
NA	TRBV5-4	TRBJ1-1	TRBD1	TGTGCCAGCAGCCCCAGGGGGGGTGACAACACTGAAGCTTTCTTT	CASSPRGGDNTEAFF
few	TRBV5-4	TRBJ2-1	TRBD2	TGTGCCAGCAGCTTGTACGAGGGAGGGATAGAGCAGTTCTTC	CASSLYEGGIEQFF
NA	TRBV20-1	TRBJ1-1	NA	TGCAGTGCGAGAGGACCAACGGCAGCTTTCTTT	CSARGPTAAFF